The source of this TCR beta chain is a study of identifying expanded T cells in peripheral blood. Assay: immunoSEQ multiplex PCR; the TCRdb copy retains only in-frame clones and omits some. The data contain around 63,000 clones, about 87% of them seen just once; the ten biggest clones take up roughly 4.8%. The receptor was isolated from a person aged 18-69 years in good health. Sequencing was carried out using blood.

As DNA, the CDR3 is TGTGCCAGCAGCCGCGGCGGGGCCTACGAGCAGTACTTC. Encoded protein: CASSRGGAYEQYF. The chain joins TRBV7-2 to TRBJ2-7; possibly TRBD2 for D (6 bases). V lost 5 bases to trimming and J lost 2 bases, with 10 bases between them. Looked up from germline, CDR1 is SGHTA and CDR2 is FQGNSA. The CDR3 has 13 amino acids.